The text below deals with one T cell receptor (beta chain). What it recognizes is unknown. These data belong to a study of monozygotic twins with inflammatory bowel disease. Points from the study as a whole: Whether twins were concordant or discordant made no difference to repertoire similarity, possibly from limited power. Researchers were unable to tell different T cell subtypes apart.

The CDR3 is made up of 14 amino acids. The germline V gene has CDR1 SGHDT and CDR2 YYEEEE. Reanalyzing the 5' RACE reads, TCRdb keeps one entry per CDR3 protein, without DNA. The sample has more than 100,000 distinct CDR3 sequences; the top ten hold 1.9%. The chain joins TRBV5-6 to TRBJ2-4. The sequenced sample consisted of blood. The source of this sequence is a human donor with ulcerative colitis or Crohn's disease, or a healthy co-twin of an affected twin (not recorded which). This CDR3 is CASSLGSTQNIQYF.